The clone carrying this TCR beta chain has just a few counts. The antigen remains unidentified. The CDR3 length is 17 residues. Germline V gene sequence: CDR1 MNHEY, CDR2 SVGAGI. J was trimmed by 2 bases and V by 2 bases; bases with no gene match: 8. This specimen belongs to a study of blood T cells in healthy people across ages. Findings of the study overall: As age increased, TCR beta diversity per million T cells fell in a roughly linear fashion.

A second about 7 to 11 cycle PCR used barcoded and J-beta primers. Sequencing of every sample gave 3 million or more CDR3-containing paired-end reads. TCRdb re-analysed the 5' RACE reads in MiXCR, keeping a single row per CDR3 protein. In the table there are 760,000 or so distinct CDR3 sequences, roughly 25% of which are singletons. The same data also contributed to another study, on T cells of mothers and their children. According to that study: There were over 8.5 million TCR beta CDR3 reads from each mother and about 3 million from each child. The search for persistent microchimeric T cell clones detected none.

This chain connects TRBV6-5 to TRBJ2-7, with 11 positions matching TRBD2. This TCR was sampled from a boy under 18 in good health. Specimen: blood. CDR3 protein: CASSYKGTSGITYEQYF. CDR3 in DNA: TGTGCCAGCAGTTACAAGGGGACTAGCGGAATTACCTACGAGCAGTACTTC.